This TCR beta chain emerged from a study of blood T cell repertoires in COVID-19 (dated by TCRdb to about 2020). For the wider study: Recovered participants in ImmuneRACE Cohort 3 were defined as having two consecutive negative NP/OP PCR tests, clearance from a healthcare professional, or resolution of symptoms. The material from the prospective study consisted of cDNA or gDNA derived from T cells, B-cell-depleted T cells, or PBMCs. The collaborator samples originated in the United States, Italy and Spain and spanned the acute and convalescent phases of COVID-19. The samples were drawn from two sources: the first 160 participants of the ongoing ImmuneRACE study, and approximately 1,300 subjects contributed by 6 global collaborators. The repertoires were released in a freely available public database meant as a resource for research on the immune response to SARS-CoV-2. HLA class I and class II types, where available, came from metadata supplied by the sample provider rather than from assay-based typing. Sample metadata almost always included a de-identified subject ID, COVID-19 status, age in years and sex. Deeply sampled blood TCRbeta repertoires from subjects exposed to, actively infected with, or recovered from COVID-19 were included in the dataset. General study outcomes and caveats: The amount of clinical and demographic metadata varied by source and participant and was provided uncurated.

Enrolling through a virtual design, the prospective study's participants ranged in age from roughly 18 to 95 years and lived across about two dozen United States geographic areas. Cohort assignment in the prospective study relied on participant-reported clinical history from a screening survey and a study questionnaire. Each participant in the prospective study had whole blood, serum and a nasopharyngeal or oropharyngeal swab collected by mobile phlebotomists. Additional blood draws and questionnaires over an approximately 2-month period could optionally be provided by prospective study participants. Before DNA extraction, blood samples from the prospective study were shipped at room temperature or frozen. Regarding this clone: Its antigen remains unidentified. The input lacks base qualities; no much larger clone sits a single base away.

The CDR3 numbers 16 residues from cysteine through phenylalanine. Solely the CDR3 DNA is kept, with 48 bases framed from the first base. The germline V gene provides CDR1 LGHNA and CDR2 YNFKEQ. Germline trimming: 0 bases from V, 5 bases from J; junction bases outside gene matches: 1. The immunoSEQ Assay, a bias-controlled multiplex PCR, was used to amplify TCRbeta CDR3 regions from genomic DNA. Regarding the original processing steps: Nucleated cell counts per sample were estimated from amplification of reference gene primers within the assay. To quantify the absolute abundance of each unique TCRbeta CDR3 rearrangement, sequence reads were collapsed and filtered. For each sample, productive Simpson clonality was calculated as the square root of Simpson's diversity index across productive rearrangements. This is the immuneACCESS table as TCRdb keeps it, with only in-frame sequences that have V and J called. A part of the clones is gone; compared with another copy, unresolved V genes explain less than half, and the rest is unexplained. For V, J and clone size, that table is used; D and trimming come from the DNA. Present in this sample are roughly 150,000 clones, around 80% of which were seen just once. Under 20% of the sample is taken by the ten largest.

The chain couples TRBV4-2 to TRBJ2-2, with 12 middle bases fitting TRBD2. This TCR was sampled from an older woman in a cohort exposed to, infected with or recovered from COVID-19 (not recorded which). The specimen was PBMCs or T cells enriched from blood (not recorded which). CDR3 sequence: CASSQDLAGGTGELFF. The nucleotide sequence is given as TGTGCCAGCAGCCAAGATCTAGCGGGAGGGACCGGGGAGCTGTTTTTT.